These T cell receptor beta chains were read from a single sample in a study of breast tumors, draining lymph nodes, adjacent tissues. TCRdb fed the multiplex PCR reads into MiXCR, producing one record per CDR3 protein. The repertoire holds more than 80,000 distinct CDR3 sequences, with 30% as singletons. The sequencing input was axillary lymph node tissue. The receptors were gathered from a female donor with breast cancer. Some clones in this sample may be carry-over from other donors' samples. Each CDR3 is given with its conserved first and last residue. The D gene is left open where the match is weak. Clone size is shown for a subset of rows, as once, few, many or a class of expanded clone.

DNA,CDR3,V,size,D,J
TGTGCCAGCAGCGAGGGACTAACGGGAGCAAACGAGCAGTACTTC,CASSEGLTGANEQYF,TRBV7-9,NA,TRBD2,TRBJ2-7
TGTGCCAGCAGCTTAAATTCACAGCGGGGGGGCGAGGAGACCCAGTACTTC,CASSLNSQRGGEETQYF,TRBV7-3,NA,TRBD2,TRBJ2-5
TGCAGCGTTCAGGGGGCCATGAACACTGAAGCTTTCTTT,CSVQGAMNTEAFF,TRBV29-1,many,TRBD1,TRBJ1-1
TGCAGTGCTAGAGATCAGCTTGGGGGCCTAGAGCAGTACTTC,CSARDQLGGLEQYF,TRBV20-1,many,NA,TRBJ2-7
TGTGCCAGCAGCGATGCCTCGGCACCAGAGACCCAGTACTTC,CASSDASAPETQYF,TRBV7-3,many,NA,TRBJ2-5
TGTGCCAGCAGTCCCACACGGACAGGGAGTAATTCACCCCTCCACTTT,CASSPTRTGSNSPLHF,TRBV6-5,many,TRBD1,TRBJ1-6
TGTGCCATTTTAGCGGGGGGGCAGTACCAAGAGACCCAGTACTTC,CAILAGGQYQETQYF,TRBV7-6,NA,TRBD2,TRBJ2-5
TGTGCCAGCAGTGAAGGGTCGGGACTTTCCTATGGCTACACCTTC,CASSEGSGLSYGYTF,TRBV2,many,NA,TRBJ1-2
TGTGCTAGCAGTTTCGGACAGGGGGCGCATGGCTACACCTTC,CASSFGQGAHGYTF,TRBV12-5,NA,TRBD1,TRBJ1-2
TGTGCCAGCAGACCACCGGGACAGGGGATCGAGGCACCCCTCCACTTT,CASRPPGQGIEAPLHF,TRBV6-5,many,TRBD1,TRBJ1-6
TGCGCCAGCAGCCAGTGGGGGACTAGCGGGGGGGGAAACACCGGGGAGCTGTTTTTT,CASSQWGTSGGGNTGELFF,TRBV4-1,many,TRBD2,TRBJ2-2
TGCAGTGCTAGCGACGGCGCTAACTATGGCTACACCTTC,CSASDGANYGYTF,TRBV20-1,many,NA,TRBJ1-2
TGTGCCAGTAGTACTCGGAGTTCAGATACGCAGTATTTT,CASSTRSSDTQYF,TRBV19,many,NA,TRBJ2-3
TGTGCCAGCAGTTCACCAGGGGGTGGGCTGGTAGGGCAGTACTTC,CASSSPGGGLVGQYF,TRBV28,many,TRBD1,TRBJ2-7
TGTGCTAGTGGTTTCGGGGGATATGAGCAGTTCTTC,CASGFGGYEQFF,TRBV12-5,many,NA,TRBJ2-1
TGTGCCAGCAGCGCCCGACCCCGACACGCAGATACGCAGTATTTT,CASSARPRHADTQYF,TRBV9,many,NA,TRBJ2-3
TGTGCCAGCAGTTTCTACCCGAGCGGGAGGGCCGTCAGGGAGCTGTTTTTT,CASSFYPSGRAVRELFF,TRBV28,NA,TRBD2,TRBJ2-2
TGCAGCGTTGAATTAACTAGCGGGAGGGCCGGAGAGACCCAGTACTTC,CSVELTSGRAGETQYF,TRBV29-1,many,TRBD2,TRBJ2-5
TGTGCCAGCAGCTTGGTCCAGGGTGAAAAACTGTTTTTT,CASSLVQGEKLFF,TRBV5-4,many,NA,TRBJ1-4
TGTGCCAGCAGTCACCAAGGTGAACGCTACGAGCAGTACTTC,CASSHQGERYEQYF,TRBV6-6,NA,NA,TRBJ2-7
TGTGCCAGCAGCGTAGGGACAGGGGGCGCAACTAATGAAAAACTGTTTTTT,CASSVGTGGATNEKLFF,TRBV9,NA,TRBD1,TRBJ1-4
TGTGCCAGCAGCCCTGTGGGGGGCGGCGGGGAGCTGTTTTTT,CASSPVGGGGELFF,TRBV7-3,once,NA,TRBJ2-2
TGTGCCAGCAGCTTAAAGTTGTCGGCAACCTATGGCTACACCTTC,CASSLKLSATYGYTF,TRBV11-2,many,NA,TRBJ1-2
TGCAGTGCTAGAGAGGGGACTAGCGGGAGACAGTACGAGCAGTACTTC,CSAREGTSGRQYEQYF,TRBV20-1,NA,TRBD2,TRBJ2-7
TGTGCCAGCAGCACAGATACGCAGTATTTT,CASSTDTQYF,TRBV7-9,many,NA,TRBJ2-3
TGTGCCAGCAGCCAAGGACAGACCATACAGAACTATGGCTACACCTTC,CASSQGQTIQNYGYTF,TRBV3-1,many,NA,TRBJ1-2
TGTGCCAGCAGTTTGACACGCGTCTACGAGCAGTACTTC,CASSLTRVYEQYF,TRBV6-2/TRBV6-3,many,NA,TRBJ2-7
TGTGCCAGCAGTGAAAGTGGGGGCCCTAACTATGGCTACACCTTC,CASSESGGPNYGYTF,TRBV2,NA,NA,TRBJ1-2
TGTGCCAGCAGCTTGGGAGTGGCAAGCTCCTACGAGCAGTACTTC,CASSLGVASSYEQYF,TRBV11-2,many,NA,TRBJ2-7
TGTGCCAGCAGCTTAGGGATAGCGGGAGTTGCAGATACGCAGTATTTT,CASSLGIAGVADTQYF,TRBV7-2,NA,TRBD2,TRBJ2-3
TGTGCCAGCAGTTACGAGGGGGTAAATGAGCAGTTCTTC,CASSYEGVNEQFF,TRBV6-6,many,NA,TRBJ2-1
TGCGCCAGCAGCCCGGGAGGAAACTATGGCTACACCTTC,CASSPGGNYGYTF,TRBV5-1,many,NA,TRBJ1-2
TGCAGTGCTAGGGGGACAGGGTACGATGAGCAGTTCTTC,CSARGTGYDEQFF,TRBV20-1,NA,TRBD1,TRBJ2-1
TGTGCCAGCAGTCCAGGACAAATGTACCAAGAGACCCAGTGCTTC,CASSPGQMYQETQCF,TRBV7-8,NA,NA,TRBJ2-5
TGCGCCAGCGCACCGTCTGGGGCCAACGTCCTGACTTTC,CASAPSGANVLTF,TRBV5-1,many,NA,TRBJ2-6
TGTGCCAGCACATATCAGGGGATCCCCTACGAGCAGTACTTC,CASTYQGIPYEQYF,TRBV7-9,many,NA,TRBJ2-7
TGTGCCAGCGGCGACCCCAGGGGGCCTGTATCCTACAATGAGCAGTTCTTC,CASGDPRGPVSYNEQFF,TRBV5-4,NA,TRBD1,TRBJ2-1
TGCAGCGTTGTAGGAGCGGGAGGTGCCGACGAGCAGTACTTC,CSVVGAGGADEQYF,TRBV29-1,many,TRBD2,TRBJ2-7